A selection of T cell receptor beta chains follows, all from one sample in a study of CD8+ T cells in alopecia areata. Some clones are missing from TCRdb's copy, which holds only in-frame ones; the method was immunoSEQ multiplex PCR. The sample consists of more than 95,000 clones, 55% to 80% of them appearing once. The sample was CD4+ T cells sorted from blood. These receptors came from a human donor in good health. Each CDR3 is given with its conserved first and last residue. A D gene is named only where the DNA matches it firmly. Clone size is stated in some rows and not others, as once, few, many or a class when expanded.

v_call	clone_size	d_call	j_call	cdr3_aa	cdr3_nt
TRBV6-5	NA	NA	TRBJ2-3	CATGLAVQYF	TGTGCCACCGGGTTAGCGGTGCAGTATTTT
TRBV18	NA	NA	TRBJ2-3	CASSPAIDTQYF	TGTGCCAGCTCACCAGCTATAGATACGCAGTATTTT
TRBV29-1	NA	NA	TRBJ1-2	CSALAVYGYTF	TGCAGCGCTCTGGCAGTGTATGGCTACACCTTC
TRBV30	few	NA	TRBJ1-2	CAWRDQGPKGYGYTF	TGTGCCTGGAGGGATCAGGGCCCGAAGGGCTATGGCTACACCTTC
TRBV7-2	few	TRBD2	TRBJ2-2	CASSLGLAGGNTGELFF	TGTGCCAGCAGCTTAGGGTTAGCGGGGGGTAACACCGGGGAGCTGTTTTTT
TRBV29-1	NA	NA	TRBJ2-2	CSLRSDAHGELFF	TGCAGCCTCCGGTCCGACGCCCACGGGGAGCTGTTTTTT
TRBV29-1	NA	TRBD1	TRBJ2-3	CSVDDRAGQYF	TGCAGCGTGGACGACAGGGCAGGGCAGTATTTT
TRBV6-5	once	NA	TRBJ1-6	CASSQRANNSPLHF	TGTGCCAGCAGCCAAAGGGCCAATAATTCACCCCTCCACTTT
TRBV30	NA	NA	TRBJ2-4	CAGRGQAKNIQYF	TGTGCCGGGCGAGGGCAGGCCAAAAACATTCAGTACTTC
TRBV18	few	TRBD1	TRBJ1-1	CASSRQGNTEAFF	TGTGCCAGCTCCCGACAGGGGAACACTGAAGCTTTCTTT
TRBV29-1	NA	NA	TRBJ1-1	CSARQDLNTEAFF	TGCAGCGCCCGACAGGACCTGAACACTGAAGCTTTCTTT
TRBV5-1	few	NA	TRBJ2-5	CASSVGGAAQYF	TGCGCCAGCAGCGTTGGGGGAGCGGCCCAGTACTTC
TRBV11-2	few	NA	TRBJ2-5	CASSLTSQRKTQYF	TGTGCCAGCAGCTTGACCTCGCAGCGAAAGACCCAGTACTTC
TRBV7-8	once	NA	TRBJ2-7	CASSPGWGTDYEQYF	TGTGCCAGCAGCCCCGGGTGGGGCACCGACTACGAGCAGTACTTC